These 17 T cell receptor beta chains were all obtained from the same sample, sequenced in a study of CD8 T cells in Susac syndrome. A quantity of roughly 0.5 to 1 ug RNA underwent reverse transcription using random hexamers. TCRdb independently ran MiXCR on the immunoSEQ multiplex PCR reads; one entry per CDR3 protein. The sample carries around 150,000 distinct CDR3 sequences, around 94% recorded once. The sample was CD4+ T cells from PBMCs. The origin of the receptors is a human donor in good health.

This clonotype was found once. The V call is TRBV9, the J call TRBJ2-2; tentative D call: TRBD1 (5 bases). Germline lookup yields CDR1 SGDLS and CDR2 YYNGEE. V was cut by 3 bases and J by 4 bases, with 19 bases left in between. CDR3 size: 17 residues. The chain's CDR3 is CASSADNQGMATGELFF. CDR3 DNA: TGTGCCAGCAGCGCAGACAACCAGGGTATGGCCACCGGGGAGCTGTTTTTT. Drawing the rest from reference TRBV9 and TRBJ2-2, the complete variable domain is DSGVTQTPKHLITATGQRVTLRCSPRSGDLSVYWYQQSLDQGLQFLIQYYNGEERAKGNILERFSAQQFPDLHSELNLSSLELGDSALYFCASSADNQGMATGELFFGEGSRLTVL.

This clonotype was counted a few times. The V call is TRBV29-1, the J call TRBJ2-7; 9 bases align to TRBD1. V lost 6 bases and J lost 1; bases outside the gene matches: 1. From germline, CDR1 is SQVTM and CDR2 ANQGSEA. CDR3 length equals 12 residues. The CDR3 DNA reads as TGCAGCGTCGGGACAGGGTCCTACGAGCAGTACTTC. Protein product: CSVGTGSYEQYF.

The V call is TRBV27, the J call TRBJ1-6, with D possibly matching TRBD1 (5 bases). Trimming stripped 6 bases from V and 5 bases from J, with 11 bases between. CDR3 length equals 14 residues. The V gene's germline CDR1 is MNHEY and CDR2 SMNVEV (reference sequence). In DNA form, the CDR3 reads TGTGCCAGCAGAGCCGGGGCCCATAATTCACCCCTCCACTTT. Residues: CASRAGAHNSPLHF.

The chain combines TRBV6-5 with TRBJ2-3; TRBD2 matches 8 bases. The J segment lost 4 bases and the V segment lost 1 base, leaving 7 bases of the junction unmatched. CDR3 size: 16 residues. Germline assignment: CDR1 MNHEY and CDR2 SVGAGI. DNA for the CDR3: TGTGCCAGCAGTTACTACGGCGGGGGGTCGGCAGATACGCAGTATTTT. Translating it yields CASSYYGGGSADTQYF.

The V and J genes are TRBV20-1 and TRBJ2-1, with 8 bases that match TRBD2. Germline assignment: CDR1 DFQATT and CDR2 SNEGSKA (reference sequence). The CDR3 loop spans 17 amino acids. J was trimmed by 4 bases and V by 8 bases; bases with no gene match: 19. CDR3 coding DNA: TGCAGTACGGGGCCGGGCGGCGGGGGGCGTCCATACAATGAGCAGTTCTTC. Protein sequence: CSTGPGGGGRPYNEQFF.

V usage is TRBV29-1 and J usage is TRBJ2-3; 7 positions agree with TRBD2. The trim removed 4 bases at V and 3 bases at J, leaving 4 bases unmatched. This CDR3 is 13 amino acids long. Germline CDR1 is SQVTM and CDR2 is ANQGSEA. This CDR3 is CSVAAGVTDTQYF. The CDR3, as DNA: TGCAGCGTTGCCGCGGGGGTAACAGATACGCAGTATTTT.

The genes are TRBV3-1 and TRBJ1-1; D unclear. Deletions cut 1 base from V and 5 bases from J, with 8 bases between. This CDR3 comprises 13 residues. Germline V gives CDR1 LGHDT, CDR2 YNNKEL (reference sequence). This CDR3 is CASSQVGITEAFF. The CDR3 DNA follows: TGTGCCAGCAGCCAAGTAGGGATTACTGAAGCTTTCTTT.

V usage is TRBV29-1 and J usage is TRBJ2-1, with 8 bases matching TRBD1. The CDR3 loop spans 14 amino acids. J gave up 2 bases and V 6 bases, and 6 bases lay outside the gene matches. Germline V CDR1 and CDR2: SQVTM, ANQGSEA. Here the CDR3 DNA reads TGCAGCGTACACAGGGGGTTTCCCTACAATGAGCAGTTCTTC. It yields the protein CSVHRGFPYNEQFF.

This chain connects TRBV11-2 to TRBJ2-7, with TRBD1 matching 7 bases. The CDR3 runs 15 residues. V trimming: 5 bases; J trimming: 2 bases; junction bases outside the gene matches: 9. Germline values: CDR1 SGHAT, CDR2 FQNNGV. CDR3 amino acids: CASSNPGQPPYEQYF. The DNA of the CDR3 is TGTGCCAGCAGCAACCCGGGACAGCCCCCCTACGAGCAGTACTTC.

The rearrangement uses TRBV20-1 and TRBJ2-3; D not certain. V lost 2 bases and J lost 1, with 10 bases in between. CDR3 length: 14 residues. CDR1 DFQATT and CDR2 SNEGSKA come from the germline V gene (reference sequence). In DNA, the CDR3 is TGCAGTGCTAGAACCCCTCTTGGCACAGATACGCAGTATTTT. Translation gives CSARTPLGTDTQYF.

This chain connects TRBV2 to TRBJ2-7; weak D call: TRBD2 (5 bases). Germline CDR1 is SNHLY and CDR2 is FYNNEI. The CDR3 is made up of 14 amino acids. The V end was cut by 6 bases, the J end by 0 bases, with 12 bases between. CDR3 bases: TGTGCCAGCAGGGTGAGGGTGAGCTCCTACGAGCAGTACTTC. Its translation is CASRVRVSSYEQYF. Variable domain in full (rest from reference TRBV2 and TRBJ2-7): EPEVTQTPSHQVTQMGQEVILRCVPISNHLYFYWYRQILGQKVEFLVSFYNNEISEKSEIFDDQFSVERPDGSNFTLKIRSTKLEDSAMYFCASRVRVSSYEQYFGPGTRLTVT.

The CDR3 protein is CSVRLAGGPTDTQYF. DNA of the CDR3: TGCAGCGTAAGACTAGCGGGGGGGCCCACAGATACGCAGTATTTT. The gene calls are TRBV29-1 and TRBJ2-3, with 14 bases identical to TRBD2. This CDR3 is 15 amino acids long. The V segment lost 6 bases and the J segment 2 bases; nucleotides outside the gene matches: 4. Germline V gives CDR1 SQVTM, CDR2 ANQGSEA.

The chain uses TRBV6-1 and TRBJ2-3; TRBD2 might be the D (5 bases). The CDR3 length is 12 residues. Trimming pared 4 bases from V and 7 bases from J, leaving 9 bases between. CDR1 is MNHNS and CDR2 is SASEGT in the germline V gene. The CDR3 region has the DNA TGTGCCAGCAGTGTTCGGGGAAATACGCAGTATTTT. Amino acid sequence: CASSVRGNTQYF.

This clonotype occurred once. The chain recombines TRBV5-1 with TRBJ1-1; D is possibly TRBD1 (5 bases). Germline V CDR1 and CDR2: SGHRS, YFSETQ. Trimming shortened V by 0 bases and J by 8 bases, and 14 bases separated the two germline ends. The CDR3 is made up of 14 amino acids. CDR3 nucleotide sequence: TGCGCCAGCAGCTTGGCCTTCGGGGCTATAGAAGCTTTCTTT. Its translation is CASSLAFGAIEAFF.

V gene TRBV7-3 combines with J gene TRBJ2-5; a possible D gene is TRBD1 (6 bases). The V end was cut by 6 bases, the J end by 1 base, with 18 bases between. There are 16 residues in the CDR3. The germline V gene encodes CDR1 SGHTA and CDR2 FQGTGA. The CDR3 is CASRPPGHEVQETQYF. DNA for the CDR3: TGTGCCAGCAGACCCCCGGGACACGAAGTCCAAGAGACCCAGTACTTC.

This clonotype showed up just once. J is TRBJ2-1 and V is TRBV7-9, with unresolved D. Germline CDR1 is SEHNR and CDR2 is FQNEAQ (reference sequence). V lost 5 bases to trimming and J lost 6 bases, with 11 bases between them. CDR3 size: 13 residues. The CDR3 loop reads CASSPRATNEQFF. The DNA of the CDR3 is TGTGCCAGCAGCCCTCGGGCCACCAATGAGCAGTTCTTC.

The CDR3 here is CSAGKGLYEQYF. CDR3 in DNA: TGCAGTGCCGGGAAGGGACTCTACGAGCAGTACTTC. This chain links TRBV20-1 with TRBJ2-7, with D possibly being TRBD2 (6 bases). CDR1 DFQATT and CDR2 SNEGSKA come from the germline V gene (reference sequence). The CDR3 is 12 residues long. Trimming pared 6 bases from V and 3 bases from J, leaving 12 bases between.